In its sample, the clone carrying this T cell receptor beta chain was seen a few times. Its antigen is not identified. These data belong to a study of identical twins. Study-wide results and caveats: In zero-insertion analyses, partial confounding could arise from invariant MAIT and iNKT cells. The more abundant beta clonotypes in cord blood had fewer insertions, and memory repertoires did not show this.

Each CDR3 protein gets one entry after TCRdb re-called the 5' RACE reads with MiXCR. The top ten clones hold about 3.6% of a sample with about 260,000 distinct CDR3 sequences, around 7% of them seen once. The sample also formed part of further work on yellow fever vaccine responses in identical twins.

The TCR was taken from a woman aged 18-29 years in good health. Sequencing input: memory (CD45RO+) T cells sorted from blood.

CDR3 DNA sequence: TGTGCCATCAGTGAGAGGCCAGGGACGTATGGCTACACCTTC. Protein product: CAISERPGTYGYTF. The V gene is TRBV10-3, the J gene TRBJ1-2; a weak D match, TRBD1 (5 bases). V dropped 2 bases and J dropped 5 bases, with 12 bases sitting between them. This CDR3 comprises 14 residues. Germline V gene data show CDR1 as ENHRY and CDR2 as SYGVKD.